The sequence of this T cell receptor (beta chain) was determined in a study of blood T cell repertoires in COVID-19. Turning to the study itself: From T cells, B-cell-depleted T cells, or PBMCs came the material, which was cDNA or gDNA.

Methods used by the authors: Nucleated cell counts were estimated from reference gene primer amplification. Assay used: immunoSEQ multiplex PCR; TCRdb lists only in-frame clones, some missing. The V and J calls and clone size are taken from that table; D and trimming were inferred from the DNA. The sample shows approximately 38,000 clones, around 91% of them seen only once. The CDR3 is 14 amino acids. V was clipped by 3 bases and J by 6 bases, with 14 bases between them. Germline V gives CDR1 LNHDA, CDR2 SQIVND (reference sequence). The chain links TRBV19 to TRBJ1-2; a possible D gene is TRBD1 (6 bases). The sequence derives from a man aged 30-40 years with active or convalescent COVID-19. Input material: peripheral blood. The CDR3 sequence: CASSMAGAPDGYTF. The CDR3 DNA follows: TGTGCCAGTAGTATGGCAGGGGCGCCGGATGGCTACACCTTC.